This T cell receptor (beta chain) appears in the sequencing data of a study of CD8+ T cells in alopecia areata. At the level of the study: In an open-label trial, patients got 5 to 10 mg tofacitinib twice daily. The percentage of affected scalp area served as the score of severity for treated patients.

Study results and limitations: Clarity of TCR sharing across patients fell short of that in mice, possibly HLA-related.

About this clone: The antigen is not known.

Germline V gene sequence: CDR1 MDHEN, CDR2 SYDVKM. V lost 3 bases, J lost 5 bases, and 5 bases lay in between. The CDR3 contains 11 residues. Extracted RNA was reverse transcribed, and the resulting cDNA served as sequencing template. Data came from immunoSEQ multiplex PCR; TCRdb stores just in-frame clones and leaves some out. This table holds 95,000 to 100,000 clones, under 70% found once. Treatment of the sample: oral pan-JAK inhibitor, 5-10 mg twice daily. PBMCs served as the source from which CD4+ and CD8+ T cells were sorted. Source: CD8+ T cells sorted from blood, taken at week 4, from a patient treated with tofacitinib. This TCR was sampled from a human donor with alopecia areata. The chain employs TRBV28 and TRBJ2-7; no definite D call. CDR3 sequence: CASSFSNEQYF. The CDR3 coding sequence is TGTGCCAGCAGTTTTTCTAACGAGCAGTACTTC.